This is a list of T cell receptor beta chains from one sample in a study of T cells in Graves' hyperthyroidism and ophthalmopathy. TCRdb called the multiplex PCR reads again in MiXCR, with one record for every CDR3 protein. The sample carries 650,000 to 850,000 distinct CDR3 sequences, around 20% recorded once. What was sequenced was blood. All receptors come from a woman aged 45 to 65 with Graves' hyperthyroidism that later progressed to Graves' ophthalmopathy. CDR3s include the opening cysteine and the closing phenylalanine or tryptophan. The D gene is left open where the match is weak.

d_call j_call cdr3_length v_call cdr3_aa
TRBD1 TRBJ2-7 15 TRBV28 CASRETGGSTYEQYF
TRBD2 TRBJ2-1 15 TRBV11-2 CASSLVLAGGGEQFF
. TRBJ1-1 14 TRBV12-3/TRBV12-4 CASISRGRNTEAFF
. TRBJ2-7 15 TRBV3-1 CASSPTSGTSYEQYF
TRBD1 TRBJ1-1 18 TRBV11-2 CASSLDWGTAGYYTEAFF
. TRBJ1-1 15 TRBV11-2 CASSLDPEMNTEAFF
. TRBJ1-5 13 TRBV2 CASTRGRAQPQHF
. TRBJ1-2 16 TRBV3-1 CASSQAGGRGLRGYTF
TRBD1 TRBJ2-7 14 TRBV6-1 CASNPGTGGHEQYF
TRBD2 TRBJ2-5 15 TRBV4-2 CASSQERTSVETQYF
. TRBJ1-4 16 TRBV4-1 CASSRLGPSTNEKLFF
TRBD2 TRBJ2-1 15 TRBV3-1 CASSQPGGRYNEQFF
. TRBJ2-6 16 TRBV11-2 CASSVTGFSGANVLTF
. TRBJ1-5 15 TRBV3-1 CASSQELTGNQPQHF
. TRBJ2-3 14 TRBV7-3 CASSSDSGADTQYF
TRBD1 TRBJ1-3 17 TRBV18 CASSPAGTGEFGNTIYF
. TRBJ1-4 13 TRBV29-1 CSVGKGSNEKLFF
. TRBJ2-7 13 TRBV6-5 CASSYRRYYEQYF
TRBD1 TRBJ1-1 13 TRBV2 CASRGDSNTEAFF
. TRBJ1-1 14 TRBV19 CASSRNRERTEAFF
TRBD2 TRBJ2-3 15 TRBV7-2 CASSPLSGGGDTQYF
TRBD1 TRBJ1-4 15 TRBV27 CASRGTVYSSEKLFF
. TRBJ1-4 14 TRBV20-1 CSASWAATNEKLFF
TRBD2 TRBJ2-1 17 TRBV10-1 CARPTSGGQSSYNEQFF
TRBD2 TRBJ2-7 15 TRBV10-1 CASSPSGGAVYEQYF
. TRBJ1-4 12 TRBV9 CASSEGGTSLFF
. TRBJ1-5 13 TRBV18 CASSPRDNQPQHF
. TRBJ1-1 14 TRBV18 CASSPAGANTEAFF
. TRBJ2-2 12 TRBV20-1 CSSARSTGELFF
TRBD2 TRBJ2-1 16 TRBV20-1 CSARVAGGLGFVEQFF
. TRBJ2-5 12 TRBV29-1 CSGKRSGETQYF
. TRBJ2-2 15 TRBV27 CASSPVWVDTGELFF
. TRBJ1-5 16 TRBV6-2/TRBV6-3 CASSFPGRRGNQPQHF
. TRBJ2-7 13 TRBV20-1 CSARLRDPYEQYF
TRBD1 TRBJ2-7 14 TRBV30 CAWSADRGLYEQYF
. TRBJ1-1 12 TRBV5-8 CATPLGGGEAFF
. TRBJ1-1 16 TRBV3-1 CASSQDQTAMNTEAFF
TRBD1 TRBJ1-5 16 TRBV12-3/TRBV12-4 CASSLGTGGINQPQHF
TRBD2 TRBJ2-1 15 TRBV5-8 CASTGLAGSYNEQFF
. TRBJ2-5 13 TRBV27 CASSLMYKETQYF
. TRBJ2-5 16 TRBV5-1 CASSLTGRVDQETQYF
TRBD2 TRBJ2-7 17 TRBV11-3 CASSLTSGGEFPYEQYF
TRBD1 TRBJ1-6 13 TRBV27 CASRSTGASPLHF
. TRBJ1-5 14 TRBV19 CASSNTGGNQPQHF
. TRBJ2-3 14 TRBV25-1 CASRPGGLTDTQYF
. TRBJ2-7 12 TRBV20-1 CSARTVRYEQYF
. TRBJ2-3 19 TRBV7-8 CASSLDLVGDRPYTDTQYF
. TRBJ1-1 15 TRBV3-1 CASSQDPGGFTEAFF
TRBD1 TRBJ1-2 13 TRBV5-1 CASRWDRVSGYTF